This T cell receptor (beta chain) comes out of a study of response to subunit inactivated influenza vaccine. Regarding the study as a whole: Authors suggested each seasonal influenza vaccination recruits few new T cells.

Germline CDR1 KGHDR, CDR2 SFDVKD. The CDR3 covers 13 residues. Trimming left V 7 bases short and J 5 bases short, with 12 bases between. This clonotype was detected ten times or more. Its antigen is undetermined. MiXCR was run by TCRdb on the RT-PCR reads, yielding one entry per CDR3 protein. The profile shows 500,000 to 600,000 distinct CDR3 sequences, about 15% of them singletons. The V call is TRBV24-1, the J call TRBJ2-3, with no clear D. This clonotype originated in a man aged 50 to 69 who received an inactivated influenza vaccine. This specimen consisted of CD4+ T cells sorted from PBMCs, obtained less than 30 months after vaccination. The CDR3 coding sequence is TGTGCCACCAGATCGTCCTTGGGAGATACGCAGTATTTT. It translates to CATRSSLGDTQYF.